This is a list of T cell receptor beta chains from one sample in a study of blood T cells in healthy people across ages. TCRdb re-called the 5' RACE reads with MiXCR, one entry per CDR3 protein. This sample has about 1.4 million distinct CDR3 sequences; 59% occur once, and the top ten carry approximately 7%. Material: blood. The receptors here all came from a young man in good health. The CDR3 runs from the conserved cysteine through the conserved F or W. D genes are given only for firm matches. For some rows the clone size is stated as once, few or many, or as a class when expanded; others skip it.

J gene: TRBJ2-1; D gene: TRBD2; clone size: NA; CDR3 length: 19; V gene: TRBV11-2; CDR3 DNA: TGTGCCAGCAGCTTAGAGAGGGGGCTAGCGGGATCCATCTACAATGAGCAGTTCTTC; CDR3 protein: CASSLERGLAGSIYNEQFF
J gene: TRBJ2-5; D gene: TRBD2; clone size: few; CDR3 length: 14; V gene: TRBV20-1; CDR3 DNA: TGCAGTGCTAGTATCCTAGCGGGAGGCGAGACCCAGTACTTC; CDR3 protein: CSASILAGGETQYF
J gene: TRBJ2-2; D gene: NA; clone size: once; CDR3 length: 15; V gene: TRBV6-5; CDR3 DNA: TGTGCCAGCAGTCAACGAGTCTATAACACCGGGGAGCTGTTTTTT; CDR3 protein: CASSQRVYNTGELFF
J gene: TRBJ2-3; D gene: NA; clone size: once; CDR3 length: 14; V gene: TRBV28; CDR3 DNA: TGTGCCAGCACAATACGTTCTAGCACAGATACGCAGTATTTT; CDR3 protein: CASTIRSSTDTQYF
J gene: TRBJ1-2; D gene: NA; clone size: few; CDR3 length: 15; V gene: TRBV12-3/TRBV12-4; CDR3 DNA: TGTGCCAGCAGCTCAGTTCCTGAAAATTACTATGGCTACACCTTC; CDR3 protein: CASSSVPENYYGYTF
J gene: TRBJ2-7; D gene: TRBD1; clone size: NA; CDR3 length: 14; V gene: TRBV7-9; CDR3 DNA: TGTGCCAGCAGCACAAACAGGGGGCTCTACGAGCAGTACTTC; CDR3 protein: CASSTNRGLYEQYF
J gene: TRBJ2-5; D gene: NA; clone size: few; CDR3 length: 14; V gene: TRBV3-1; CDR3 DNA: TGTGCCAGCAGCCAAGATATCCGGGATGGGACCCAGTACTTC; CDR3 protein: CASSQDIRDGTQYF
J gene: TRBJ2-1; D gene: NA; clone size: NA; CDR3 length: 14; V gene: TRBV6-6; CDR3 DNA: TGTGCCAGCATCTCAACAGACAACTACAATGAGCAGTTCTTC; CDR3 protein: CASISTDNYNEQFF
J gene: TRBJ1-2; D gene: NA; clone size: few; CDR3 length: 12; V gene: TRBV6-6; CDR3 DNA: TGTGCCAGCAGTCCGGGGGCTCGGGGCTACACCTTC; CDR3 protein: CASSPGARGYTF
J gene: TRBJ1-6; D gene: NA; clone size: NA; CDR3 length: 17; V gene: TRBV5-1; CDR3 DNA: TGCGCCAGCAGCCCCCTGGGGGAAGGCTCCTATAATTCACCCCTCCACTTT; CDR3 protein: CASSPLGEGSYNSPLHF
J gene: TRBJ2-3; D gene: NA; clone size: NA; CDR3 length: 13; V gene: TRBV6-5; CDR3 DNA: TGTGCCAGCAGTTGCTCAGGGTTGGATACGCAGTATTTT; CDR3 protein: CASSCSGLDTQYF
J gene: TRBJ1-5; D gene: NA; clone size: NA; CDR3 length: 18; V gene: TRBV4-1; CDR3 DNA: TGCGCCAGCAGCCGCCTGGCCGGGACAAGCTATAGCAATCAGCCCCAGCATTTT; CDR3 protein: CASSRLAGTSYSNQPQHF
J gene: TRBJ2-5; D gene: TRBD2; clone size: few; CDR3 length: 15; V gene: TRBV7-2; CDR3 DNA: TGTGCCAGCAGCGGAAACGGGGGGTTCCAAGAGACCCAGTACTTC; CDR3 protein: CASSGNGGFQETQYF
J gene: TRBJ2-7; D gene: NA; clone size: NA; CDR3 length: 15; V gene: TRBV4-3; CDR3 DNA: TGCGCCAGCAGCCCAGGGGCAATTCCTTCCCACGAGCAGTACTTC; CDR3 protein: CASSPGAIPSHEQYF
J gene: TRBJ2-1; D gene: TRBD2; clone size: NA; CDR3 length: 16; V gene: TRBV3-1; CDR3 DNA: TGTGCCAGCAGCCAAGATGGACTAGCGGGAGTCCATGAGCAGTTCTTC; CDR3 protein: CASSQDGLAGVHEQFF
J gene: TRBJ2-2; D gene: NA; clone size: NA; CDR3 length: 13; V gene: TRBV29-1; CDR3 DNA: TGCAGCGCTGAGGACAGAAACACCGGGGAGCTGTTTTTT; CDR3 protein: CSAEDRNTGELFF
J gene: TRBJ2-7; D gene: TRBD2; clone size: NA; CDR3 length: 15; V gene: TRBV12-3/TRBV12-4; CDR3 DNA: TGTGCCAGTAGCGAGGCCGCATCCGGGAGGCGCGAGCAGTACTTC; CDR3 protein: CASSEAASGRREQYF
J gene: TRBJ1-1; D gene: NA; clone size: NA; CDR3 length: 15; V gene: TRBV24-1; CDR3 DNA: TGTGCCACCAGCTCTGTCCTCAGGCTTTTAACTGAAGCTTTCTTT; CDR3 protein: CATSSVLRLLTEAFF
J gene: TRBJ1-4; D gene: NA; clone size: NA; CDR3 length: 16; V gene: TRBV7-2; CDR3 DNA: TGTGCCAGCAGCGGACAGAGGAGGGCGCCAAGTGAAAAACTGTTTTTT; CDR3 protein: CASSGQRRAPSEKLFF
J gene: TRBJ2-3; D gene: TRBD1; clone size: few; CDR3 length: 15; V gene: TRBV20-1; CDR3 DNA: TGCAGTGCTAGAGATTCAGGACAGGGGTCCGATACGCAGTATTTT; CDR3 protein: CSARDSGQGSDTQYF
J gene: TRBJ2-7; D gene: NA; clone size: NA; CDR3 length: 12; V gene: TRBV10-3; CDR3 DNA: TGTGCCATCAGTGAGTCGGGGGAGTCCCAGTACTTC; CDR3 protein: CAISESGESQYF
J gene: TRBJ1-6; D gene: NA; clone size: NA; CDR3 length: 14; V gene: TRBV15; CDR3 DNA: TGTGCCTCCAACCCTACAGGCCGTAATTCACCCCTCCACTTT; CDR3 protein: CASNPTGRNSPLHF
J gene: TRBJ2-5; D gene: TRBD2; clone size: NA; CDR3 length: 15; V gene: TRBV11-2; CDR3 DNA: TGTGCCAGCAGCTTAAGTAGCGGGGAGATGGAGACCCAGTACTTC; CDR3 protein: CASSLSSGEMETQYF
J gene: TRBJ2-5; D gene: NA; clone size: NA; CDR3 length: 14; V gene: TRBV7-9; CDR3 DNA: TGTGCCAGCAGCAAGGAGGTCCGGGCAGAGACCCAGTACTTC; CDR3 protein: CASSKEVRAETQYF
J gene: TRBJ1-2; D gene: NA; clone size: few; CDR3 length: 16; V gene: TRBV5-6; CDR3 DNA: TGTGCCAGCAGCTACACCGGGACATATAACAACTATGGCTACACCTTC; CDR3 protein: CASSYTGTYNNYGYTF
J gene: TRBJ2-7; D gene: NA; clone size: NA; CDR3 length: 15; V gene: TRBV24-1; CDR3 DNA: TGTGCCACCACAAGGGGACTTTCGAGCTCCTACGAGCAGTACTTC; CDR3 protein: CATTRGLSSSYEQYF
J gene: TRBJ2-5; D gene: TRBD2; clone size: NA; CDR3 length: 16; V gene: TRBV27; CDR3 DNA: TGTGCCAGCAGTTTATCGGGCGGGGGGTACCAAGAGACCCAGTACTTC; CDR3 protein: CASSLSGGGYQETQYF
J gene: TRBJ2-2; D gene: TRBD2; clone size: NA; CDR3 length: 16; V gene: TRBV3-1; CDR3 DNA: TGTGCCAGCAGCCCACTAGCGGGCGCGAACACCGGGGAGCTGTTTTTT; CDR3 protein: CASSPLAGANTGELFF
J gene: TRBJ2-1; D gene: NA; clone size: few; CDR3 length: 16; V gene: TRBV6-2/TRBV6-3; CDR3 DNA: TGTGCCAGCAGTTACTATGGGGCTAGCTCCTACAATGAGCAGTTCTTC; CDR3 protein: CASSYYGASSYNEQFF
J gene: TRBJ2-5; D gene: NA; clone size: NA; CDR3 length: 18; V gene: TRBV2; CDR3 DNA: TGTGCCAGCAGTGGGACAGGGTTTCTGACTAGCCGGGAAGAGACCCAGTACTTC; CDR3 protein: CASSGTGFLTSREETQYF
J gene: TRBJ2-3; D gene: NA; clone size: NA; CDR3 length: 11; V gene: TRBV27; CDR3 DNA: TGTGCCAGCAAACGGGGGGATACGCAGTATTTT; CDR3 protein: CASKRGDTQYF
J gene: TRBJ2-5; D gene: NA; clone size: few; CDR3 length: 16; V gene: TRBV29-1; CDR3 DNA: TGCAGCGTTGAAGGTGCTACAGCTCATCCGGTTTGGACCCAGTACTTC; CDR3 protein: CSVEGATAHPVWTQYF
J gene: TRBJ2-3; D gene: NA; clone size: few; CDR3 length: 12; V gene: TRBV7-2; CDR3 DNA: TGTGCCAGCAGCGGATACACAGATACGCAGTATTTT; CDR3 protein: CASSGYTDTQYF
J gene: TRBJ2-3; D gene: TRBD2; clone size: few; CDR3 length: 14; V gene: TRBV29-1; CDR3 DNA: TGCAGCGCCGATACTAGCGGGAGCACAGATACGCAGTATTTT; CDR3 protein: CSADTSGSTDTQYF
J gene: TRBJ1-2; D gene: TRBD1; clone size: NA; CDR3 length: 14; V gene: TRBV5-1; CDR3 DNA: TGCGCCAGCATATCCGGGACAGGGGGCGAAGGCTACACCTTC; CDR3 protein: CASISGTGGEGYTF
J gene: TRBJ2-2; D gene: NA; clone size: NA; CDR3 length: 14; V gene: TRBV2; CDR3 DNA: TGTGCCAGTAAAAACAGGGCGAACACCGGGGAGCTGTTTTTT; CDR3 protein: CASKNRANTGELFF
J gene: TRBJ2-5; D gene: TRBD2; clone size: NA; CDR3 length: 17; V gene: TRBV20-1; CDR3 DNA: TGCAGTGCTAGAGTCTACTCCGGAGCGGGGGAAAGGGAGACCCAGTACTTC; CDR3 protein: CSARVYSGAGERETQYF
J gene: TRBJ2-1; D gene: NA; clone size: few; CDR3 length: 16; V gene: TRBV4-1; CDR3 DNA: TGCGCCAGCAGCCAACTGACTGGGACCGCTAAGCCGGAGCAGTTCTTC; CDR3 protein: CASSQLTGTAKPEQFF
J gene: TRBJ2-5; D gene: TRBD2; clone size: few; CDR3 length: 15; V gene: TRBV29-1; CDR3 DNA: TGCAGCGTTGAAGATCCGGGACTAGCGTCGGGGGAGCAGTACTTC; CDR3 protein: CSVEDPGLASGEQYF